A selection of T cell receptor beta chains follows, all from one sample in a study of blood T cell repertoires in COVID-19. TCRdb's table, derived via immunoSEQ multiplex PCR, lists solely in-frame clones and lacks some. The sample shows about 220,000 clones, 70% to 85% of them seen only once. The material sequenced was PBMCs or T cells enriched from blood (not recorded which). These receptors originate from a woman aged 55-75 years who had recovered from COVID-19. The conserved cysteine and the conserved F or W are not part of the CDR3 here.

J: TRBJ1-1; V: TRBV7-9; CDR3: ASTLPQRNTEAF
J: TRBJ2-2; V: TRBV29-1; CDR3: SVRPGVDTGELF
J: TRBJ1-1; V: TRBV13; CDR3: ASSPPEGMNTEAF
J: TRBJ2-3; V: TRBV10-1; CDR3: ASTAAASDTQY
J: TRBJ2-2; V: TRBV6-5; CDR3: ASSPSGMTGELF
J: TRBJ1-2; V: TRBV7-3; CDR3: ASSYTGTAVSGYT
J: TRBJ2-7; V: TRBV7-9; CDR3: ASSERSADEQY
J: TRBJ2-2; V: TRBV7-6; CDR3: ASSPNPPGTGFTGELF
J: TRBJ1-5; V: TRBV5-1; CDR3: ASSSTGDSNQPQH
J: TRBJ2-7; V: TRBV27; CDR3: ASSIRGTGGGYEQY
J: TRBJ1-1; V: TRBV3-1/TRBV3-2; CDR3: ASSQPGDTKEAF
J: TRBJ2-7; V: TRBV4-3; CDR3: ASSQDGTGDYEQY
J: TRBJ1-1; V: TRBV3-1/TRBV3-2; CDR3: ASSQGQIEAF
J: TRBJ1-5; V: TRBV18; CDR3: ASSPRTDEGPQH
J: TRBJ1-2; V: TRBV19; CDR3: ASSIVGQGTVHT
J: TRBJ2-5; V: TRBV24-1; CDR3: ATSDSGLAVETQY
J: TRBJ2-2; V: TRBV11-3; CDR3: ASSSPGGRASGELF
J: TRBJ1-2; V: TRBV18; CDR3: ASSPEGRNGYT
J: TRBJ2-3; V: TRBV5-8; CDR3: ASSLGQGWSTDTQY
J: TRBJ2-7; V: TRBV7-6; CDR3: ASSTPGTVIYEQY
J: TRBJ1-6; V: TRBV19; CDR3: ASSPGTGTNSPLH
J: TRBJ2-7; V: TRBV27; CDR3: ASKPGTGVHEQY
J: TRBJ2-1; V: TRBV6-6; CDR3: ASSRGSYNEQF
J: TRBJ2-3; V: TRBV19; CDR3: ASSTTSVGMADTQY
J: TRBJ1-5; V: TRBV27; CDR3: ASSFIGGEPQH
J: TRBJ2-1; V: TRBV9; CDR3: ASSVDRDSSYNEQF
J: TRBJ2-3; V: TRBV7-6; CDR3: ASSLRGRASTDTQY
J: TRBJ1-6; V: TRBV7-9; CDR3: ASSFIHLTDNSPLH